Listed below are T cell receptor beta chains from one sample, sequenced in a study of regulatory T cells in long-lasting Graves disease. Each CDR3 protein gets one entry after TCRdb re-called the multiplex PCR reads with MiXCR. The repertoire holds roughly 500,000 distinct CDR3 sequences, around 21% seen once, with about 7.8% in the top ten. This specimen consisted of peripheral blood mononuclear cells (PBMCs), obtained when the disease was refractory, from a patient treated with antithyroid drugs. Source of these receptors: a female donor with Graves disease. The CDR3 runs from the conserved cysteine through the conserved F or W. A D gene is named only where the DNA matches it firmly. Clone size is shown for a subset of rows, as once, few, many or a class of expanded clone.

J gene	D gene	V gene	clone size	CDR3 protein	CDR3 DNA
TRBJ2-7	TRBD1	TRBV19	few	CASSVADRTPPLEQYF	TGTGCCAGTAGTGTTGCGGACAGGACGCCTCCCCTCGAGCAGTACTTC
TRBJ2-7	NA	TRBV6-1	many	CASSGDRSIDYEQYF	TGTGCCAGCAGCGGAGACAGGTCAATCGACTACGAGCAGTACTTC
TRBJ1-1	TRBD1	TRBV5-1	few	CASSPGQGKVNTEAFF	TGCGCCAGCAGCCCGGGACAGGGGAAGGTCAACACTGAAGCTTTCTTT
TRBJ2-7	NA	TRBV3-1	few	CASSQDGDGPSYEQYF	TGTGCCAGCAGCCAAGATGGGGACGGTCCCTCCTACGAGCAGTACTTC
TRBJ2-6	NA	TRBV7-9	NA	CASSSMRTANVLTF	TGTGCCAGCAGCTCGATGAGGACGGCCAACGTCCTGACTTTC
TRBJ1-1	NA	TRBV11-2	many	CASSSQGVSTEAFF	TGTGCCAGCAGCTCCCAGGGTGTGAGCACTGAAGCTTTCTTT
TRBJ1-2	TRBD1	TRBV19	NA	CASSPGGGSYGYTF	TGTGCCAGTAGTCCAGGGGGCGGAAGCTATGGCTACACCTTC
TRBJ2-1	TRBD2	TRBV2	NA	CASSMTSPNEQFF	TGTGCCAGCAGTATGACTAGCCCTAATGAGCAGTTCTTC
TRBJ2-4	NA	TRBV28	many	CASKGQLAKNIQYF	TGTGCCAGCAAGGGGCAACTAGCCAAAAACATTCAGTACTTC
TRBJ2-7	NA	TRBV6-1	many	CASRTEQGTLGDEQYF	TGTGCCAGCAGGACGGAACAAGGGACCTTGGGAGACGAGCAGTACTTC
TRBJ2-2	NA	TRBV5-1	NA	CASSLDAGLNTGELFF	TGCGCCAGCAGCTTGGATGCGGGACTGAACACCGGGGAGCTGTTTTTT
TRBJ2-7	NA	TRBV11-2	many	CASSSLAGEQYF	TGTGCCAGCAGCTCACTAGCTGGCGAGCAGTACTTC
TRBJ2-7	NA	TRBV6-6	NA	CASSYSPSDACEQYF	TGTGCCAGCAGTTACTCGCCTAGCGACGCCTGCGAGCAGTACTTC
TRBJ2-7	TRBD2	TRBV10-3	NA	CATLSGRASYEQYF	TGTGCCACCCTTAGCGGGAGGGCATCCTACGAGCAGTACTTC
TRBJ2-7	NA	TRBV7-9	NA	CASSPTPALLYEQYF	TGTGCCAGCAGCCCCACCCCCGCCCTACTCTACGAGCAGTACTTC
TRBJ1-6	NA	TRBV10-3	many	CAISESYFKENNSPLHF	TGTGCCATCAGTGAGTCGTATTTTAAGGAAAATAATTCACCCCTCCACTTT
TRBJ1-1	NA	TRBV30	few	CAGGLTEAFF	TGTGCCGGGGGGCTTACTGAAGCTTTCTTT
TRBJ1-4	TRBD1	TRBV20-1	few	CSATEAQGAGEKLFF	TGCAGTGCCACCGAGGCACAGGGGGCGGGGGAAAAACTGTTTTTT
TRBJ2-5	NA	TRBV6-5	many	CASSYPGRAGETQYF	TGTGCCAGCAGTTACCCCGGACGGGCAGGGGAGACCCAGTACTTC
TRBJ2-7	NA	TRBV10-3	few	CAVTSGLKDEQYF	TGTGCCGTTACCTCCGGCCTTAAGGACGAGCAGTACTTC
TRBJ2-5	NA	TRBV29-1	few	CSVKGVSEETQYF	TGCAGCGTTAAAGGGGTTAGCGAAGAGACCCAGTACTTC
TRBJ2-7	TRBD2	TRBV20-1	once	CSARTGTSDSYEQYF	TGCAGTGCGCGAACCGGGACTAGCGACTCCTACGAGCAGTACTTC